This T cell receptor beta chain emerged from a study of blood T cell repertoires in COVID-19. Study background: Some COVID-19 samples were acute and others convalescent; all came from the United States, Italy and Spain. PBMCs, B-cell-depleted T cells, or T cells provided the cDNA or gDNA that made up the material.

In the original workflow: Reference gene primer amplification in the assay estimated nucleated cell counts. Measured with immunoSEQ multiplex PCR; TCRdb has only the in-frame clones, and not every one. That table is the source of V, J and clone size, and D and trimming were worked out from the DNA. Altogether nearly 350,000 clones are present, about 90% being singletons, with the ten largest covering 2.5% to 4%. The germline CDR1 and CDR2 sequences are MNHEY and SMNVEV (reference sequence). Trimming took 5 bases from V and 0 from J, leaving 17 bases between them. The CDR3 runs to 18 residues. The specimen was peripheral blood. The TCR originated in a woman between 18 and 30 years old who had recovered from COVID-19. This chain links TRBV27 with TRBJ1-6; D gene unclear. CDR3 protein: CASSMRTAGSSYNSPLHF. CDR3 DNA sequence: TGTGCCAGCAGTATGCGGACGGCCGGGAGCTCCTATAATTCACCCCTCCACTTT.